This is a list of T cell receptor beta chains from one sample in a study of early T cells in non-severe SARS-CoV-2 infection. TCRdb re-called the 5' RACE reads with MiXCR, one entry per CDR3 protein. The repertoire includes roughly 64,000 distinct CDR3 sequences, under 15% of them detected once, and roughly 4.2% sits in the top ten. The sample taken for sequencing was whole blood. These receptors all come from an adult who was a healthcare worker with PCR-confirmed SARS-CoV-2 infection or an uninfected control (not recorded which). Both conserved end residues are part of each CDR3. The order of the fields is CDR3 length, J gene, V gene, clone size, D gene, CDR3 DNA, CDR3 protein. The D gene is left open where the match is weak. Clone size is shown for a subset of rows, as once, few, many or a class of expanded clone.

14	TRBJ2-1	TRBV12-3/TRBV12-4	-	-	TGTGCCAGCAGTCAGTTGAGCCGAATCAATGAGCAGTTCTTC	CASSQLSRINEQFF
13	TRBJ2-1	TRBV12-3/TRBV12-4	-	-	TGTGCCAGCAGTTTAGGACACTACAATGAGCAGTTCTTC	CASSLGHYNEQFF
13	TRBJ2-7	TRBV19	few	TRBD1	TGTGCCAGTAGTATAAGGGACAGATACGAGCAGTACTTC	CASSIRDRYEQYF
13	TRBJ1-1	TRBV6-6	many	-	TGTGCCAGCAGTTATAACAGTAACACTGAAGCTTTCTTT	CASSYNSNTEAFF
13	TRBJ2-7	TRBV10-2	few	-	TGCGCCAGCAGTGTAACGGGGATATACGAGCAGTACTTC	CASSVTGIYEQYF
15	TRBJ2-3	TRBV11-2	once	TRBD1	TGTGCCAGCAGACCCCAGGGGGCCGGCACAGATACGCAGTATTTT	CASRPQGAGTDTQYF
15	TRBJ2-1	TRBV5-5	-	-	TGTGCCAGCAGCTTGTCGCCAGGGCTGTACAATGAGCAGTTCTTC	CASSLSPGLYNEQFF
13	TRBJ2-7	TRBV28	once	-	TGTGCCAGCAGACCCGGGGGGCCCTACGAGCAGTACTTC	CASRPGGPYEQYF
14	TRBJ1-1	TRBV12-3/TRBV12-4	few	-	TGTGCCAGCAGTTTAGGCAGGAAAAACACTGAAGCTTTCTTT	CASSLGRKNTEAFF
14	TRBJ2-7	TRBV3-1	-	-	TGTGCCAGCAGCCTCCCGACAGCTTCGGGGGAGCAGTACTTC	CASSLPTASGEQYF
15	TRBJ1-1	TRBV5-1	few	TRBD1	TGCGCCAGCAGCGGGACAGGGCGAGGGGACACTGAAGCTTTCTTT	CASSGTGRGDTEAFF
14	TRBJ2-3	TRBV10-3	many	TRBD2	TGTGCCCTCGGGACTAGCGGGGTAGGGGATACGCAGTATTTT	CALGTSGVGDTQYF
11	TRBJ2-3	TRBV29-1	many	-	TGCAGCGTGGACAGAACAGATACGCAGTATTTT	CSVDRTDTQYF
15	TRBJ1-2	TRBV7-2	-	TRBD1	TGTGCCAGCAGCCCGGGGACAGGACTTAACTATGGCTACACCTTC	CASSPGTGLNYGYTF
15	TRBJ2-7	TRBV6-2/TRBV6-3	-	-	TGTGCCAGCAGGCCAGGCCTAGGCAGTTCCTACGAGCAGTACTTC	CASRPGLGSSYEQYF
14	TRBJ1-6	TRBV6-5	few	-	TGTGCCAGCAGTTATGGGGGACTGGGTTCACCCCTCCACTTT	CASSYGGLGSPLHF
16	TRBJ1-2	TRBV4-3	many	TRBD1	TGCGCCAGCAGCCAAGGACTACAGGGGGTTTACTATGGCTACACCTTC	CASSQGLQGVYYGYTF
14	TRBJ2-7	TRBV7-2	few	TRBD2	TGTGCCAGCAGCTTAGTGGGACTAGCTGGCGAGCAGTACTTC	CASSLVGLAGEQYF
16	TRBJ2-2	TRBV13	many	-	TGTGCCAGCAGCCAAACGAACGCGGGGAACACCGGGGAGCTGTTTTTT	CASSQTNAGNTGELFF
13	TRBJ1-4	TRBV12-3/TRBV12-4	many	-	TGTGCCAGCAGTTTTGGGGAGTACGAAAAACTGTTTTTT	CASSFGEYEKLFF
15	TRBJ2-5	TRBV20-1	many	TRBD2	TGCAGTGCTAGAGACCCAGTAGCGGGAAAAGAGACCCAGTACTTC	CSARDPVAGKETQYF
12	TRBJ1-2	TRBV12-3/TRBV12-4	many	-	TGTGCCATCCTAGGATGGGGCTATGGCTACACCTTC	CAILGWGYGYTF
16	TRBJ1-4	TRBV7-6	many	-	TGTGCCAGCAGCTCTTACAGCGGTCAGAATAATGAAAAACTGTTTTTT	CASSSYSGQNNEKLFF
14	TRBJ2-5	TRBV5-6	few	-	TGTGCCAGCAGCTTGGGGCGGCTGCAAGAGACCCAGTACTTC	CASSLGRLQETQYF
14	TRBJ1-2	TRBV9	-	TRBD1	TGTGCCAGCAGCTTCCCAGGGGGCCAGGCTGGCTACACCTTC	CASSFPGGQAGYTF
16	TRBJ2-6	TRBV11-2	many	TRBD1	TGTGCCAGCAGTCGTTTGAGGGGGCTTGGGGCCAACGTCCTGACTTTC	CASSRLRGLGANVLTF
15	TRBJ2-4	TRBV11-2	few	-	TGTGCCAGCAGCTTAGAACAGATAGCCAAAAACATTCAGTACTTC	CASSLEQIAKNIQYF
15	TRBJ2-2	TRBV12-3/TRBV12-4	few	-	TGTGCCAGCAGTTTAGCGTGGCAGAACACCGGGGAGCTGTTTTTT	CASSLAWQNTGELFF
19	TRBJ2-1	TRBV7-9	few	-	TGTGCCAGCAGCCCCCGCTCGGCAGGGGCGCTTCTTAGGTACAATGAGCAGTTCTTC	CASSPRSAGALLRYNEQFF
13	TRBJ1-1	TRBV7-9	-	-	TGTGCCAGCAGCTTAATGGGGAACACTGAAGCTTTCTTT	CASSLMGNTEAFF
11	TRBJ2-3	TRBV14	many	-	TGTGCCAGCAGCCTGGATGGTACGCAGTATTTT	CASSLDGTQYF
13	TRBJ1-1	TRBV11-3	-	-	TGTGCCAGCAGCTTAGATCAAGAGACTGAAGCTTTCTTT	CASSLDQETEAFF
13	TRBJ2-1	TRBV12-3/TRBV12-4	-	TRBD1	TGTGCCAGCAGAACCGGGACAGGGTGGGGTCTGTTCTTC	CASRTGTGWGLFF
15	TRBJ2-1	TRBV29-1	-	TRBD2	TGCAGCGTTGCCGGCGGGGGAGCCTCCTACAATGAGCAGTTCTTC	CSVAGGGASYNEQFF
15	TRBJ2-3	TRBV12-3/TRBV12-4	many	TRBD1	TGTGCCAGCAGTCTCGACAGGGAATACACAGATACGCAGTATTTT	CASSLDREYTDTQYF
13	TRBJ2-2	TRBV7-2	many	-	TGTGCCAGCAGCTTAGAAAACACCGGGGAGCTGTTTTTT	CASSLENTGELFF
16	TRBJ2-6	TRBV2	many	-	TGTGCCAGCAGTGAAGGGGCTTTGGCTGGGGCCAACGTCCTGACTTTC	CASSEGALAGANVLTF
14	TRBJ2-2	TRBV20-1	-	TRBD2	TGCAGTGCCCCCAGCGGGGGTAACACCGGGGAGCTGTTTTTT	CSAPSGGNTGELFF
14	TRBJ1-1	TRBV7-9	-	-	TGTGCCAGCAGCTCGCCGAGGTGGAGCACTGAAGCTTTCTTT	CASSSPRWSTEAFF
15	TRBJ2-1	TRBV3-1	-	TRBD2	TGTGCCAGCAGCCCGGTGGGGGGGTCCTACAATGAGCAGTTCTTC	CASSPVGGSYNEQFF
12	TRBJ1-1	TRBV6-5	many	TRBD1	TGTGCCAGCAGACAGGGGACTCTTGGGGCTTTCTTT	CASRQGTLGAFF
14	TRBJ2-3	TRBV18	few	-	TGTGCCAGCTCACCTGCAGCGATTGGAGATACGCAGTATTTT	CASSPAAIGDTQYF
13	TRBJ1-1	TRBV2	many	-	TGTGCCAGCAGTGACCGGGGGCGTACTGAAGCTTTCTTT	CASSDRGRTEAFF
15	TRBJ2-3	TRBV11-3	-	TRBD2	TGTGCCAGCAGTGCCGGGACTAGCTCACCAGATACGCAGTATTTT	CASSAGTSSPDTQYF
15	TRBJ2-7	TRBV29-1	few	TRBD1	TGCAGCGTTGGAGCCTCGGACAGGGGGCCATACGAGCAGTACTTC	CSVGASDRGPYEQYF
15	TRBJ2-2	TRBV5-4	-	-	TGTGCCAGCAGCTTTCGCAGGGAAAACACCGGGGAGCTGTTTTTT	CASSFRRENTGELFF
15	TRBJ1-1	TRBV7-2	many	-	TGTGCCAGCACCCCGTCGGGGGGAGCCAACACTGAAGCTTTCTTT	CASTPSGGANTEAFF
21	TRBJ2-4	TRBV28	-	TRBD2	TGTGCCAGCAGCCAGGGAGGACTAGCGGGGGATAATAGCGAGGACAAAAACATTCAGTACTTC	CASSQGGLAGDNSEDKNIQYF
16	TRBJ2-2	TRBV12-3/TRBV12-4	few	TRBD2	TGTGCCAGCAGTCTCCGACTAGCGGGGGACACCGGGGAGCTGTTTTTT	CASSLRLAGDTGELFF
14	TRBJ1-6	TRBV6-5	few	-	TGTGCCAGCAATAAGGGACGCTTTAGTTCACCCCTCCACTTT	CASNKGRFSSPLHF
13	TRBJ1-1	TRBV29-1	-	-	TGCAGCGTTGAAGATCCGTTCGGGATTGAAGCTTTCTTT	CSVEDPFGIEAFF
14	TRBJ1-2	TRBV5-4	-	TRBD1	TGTGCCAGCAGCGGAACAGGGGGCGGCTATGGCTACACCTTC	CASSGTGGGYGYTF
13	TRBJ1-2	TRBV29-1	-	-	TGCAGCGTTGAGGGCAGGGAGTCGTTTGGCTACACCTTC	CSVEGRESFGYTF
14	TRBJ1-1	TRBV12-3/TRBV12-4	many	-	TGTGCCAGCAGCAACGGACAATGGAACACTGAAGCTTTCTTT	CASSNGQWNTEAFF